This T cell receptor (beta chain) was captured in a study of blood T cell repertoires in COVID-19. Study-level information: COVID-19 samples from acute and convalescent phases originated in the United States, Italy and Spain. T cells, B-cell-depleted T cells, or PBMCs supplied cDNA or gDNA.

Per the study methods: From reference gene primer amplification, estimates of nucleated cell counts were derived. Sequencing used immunoSEQ multiplex PCR; TCRdb keeps in-frame clones, though not all of them. V and J calls and clone size are those listed in that table; D and trimming were worked out from the DNA. In the table there are some 120,000 clones, around three quarters of which are singletons. Trimming removed 0 bases at V and 8 bases at J, with 9 bases between. The CDR3 has 13 amino acids. Germline lookup yields CDR1 SGHRS and CDR2 YFSETQ. This sequence joins TRBV5-1 and TRBJ2-4; possible D gene TRBD2, 5 bases. This TCR was sampled from a woman in her 70s with acute or convalescent COVID-19. Sample: peripheral blood. The CDR3 is CASSLAQRDIQYF. For the CDR3, the DNA is TGCGCCAGCAGCTTGGCACAGAGGGACATTCAGTACTTC.